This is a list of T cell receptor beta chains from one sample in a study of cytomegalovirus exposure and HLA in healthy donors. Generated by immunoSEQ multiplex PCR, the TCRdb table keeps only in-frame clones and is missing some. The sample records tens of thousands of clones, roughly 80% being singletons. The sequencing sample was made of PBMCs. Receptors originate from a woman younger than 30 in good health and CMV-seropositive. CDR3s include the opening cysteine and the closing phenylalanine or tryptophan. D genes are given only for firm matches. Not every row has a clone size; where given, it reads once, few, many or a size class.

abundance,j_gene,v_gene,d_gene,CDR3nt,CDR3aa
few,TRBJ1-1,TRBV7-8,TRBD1,TGTGCCAGCAGCCCGAGGACAGGGGGCACTGAAGCTTTCTTT,CASSPRTGGTEAFF
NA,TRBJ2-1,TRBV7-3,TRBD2,TGTGCCAGCAGCTACTTTAGCGGGGGGAACAGCAATGAGCAGTTCTTC,CASSYFSGGNSNEQFF
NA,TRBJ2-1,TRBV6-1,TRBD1,TGTGCCAGCGGGGACAGCTTTTACAATGAGCAGTTCTTC,CASGDSFYNEQFF
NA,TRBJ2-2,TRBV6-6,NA,TGTGCCAGCAGCCAGTCTCTCGCCACCGGGGAGCTGTTTTTT,CASSQSLATGELFF
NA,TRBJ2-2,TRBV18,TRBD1,TGTGCCAGCTCACCGGGGACAGAGAACACCGGGGAGCTGTTTTTT,CASSPGTENTGELFF
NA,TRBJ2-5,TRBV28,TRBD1,TGTGCCAGCAGCGGAACAGGGGGCACAGAGACCCAGTACTTC,CASSGTGGTETQYF
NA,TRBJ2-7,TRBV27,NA,TGTGCCAGCAACAAAAAGGGGAACTCTTACCACGAGCAGTACTTC,CASNKKGNSYHEQYF
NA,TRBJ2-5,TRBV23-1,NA,TGCGCCAGCAGTCGCCCCCCGGGCAGGGGTCACGAGACCCAGTACTTC,CASSRPPGRGHETQYF
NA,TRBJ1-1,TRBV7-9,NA,TGTGCCAGCCTGGAGGTTCTGAACACTGAAGCTTTCTTT,CASLEVLNTEAFF
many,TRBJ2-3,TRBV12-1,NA,TGTGCCAGCAGCTCCCCGGGACTAGTCCCAGATACGCAGTATTTT,CASSSPGLVPDTQYF
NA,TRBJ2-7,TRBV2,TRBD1,TGTGCCAGCTATGAGACCGGGACAGGGACCCTGGGGCAGTACTTC,CASYETGTGTLGQYF
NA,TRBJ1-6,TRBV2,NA,TGTGCCAGCAGGCTGGCAGGCCGTGATTCACCCCTCCACTTT,CASRLAGRDSPLHF
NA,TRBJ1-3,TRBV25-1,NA,TGTGCCAGCAGTTCAGGGGCATTCTCTGGAAACACCATATATTTT,CASSSGAFSGNTIYF
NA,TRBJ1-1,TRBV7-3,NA,TGTGCCAGCAGTCTTTGGGGGGGCGCAGACACTGAAGCTTTCTTT,CASSLWGGADTEAFF
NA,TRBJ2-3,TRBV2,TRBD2,TGTGCCAGCAGTAACCTAGCGGGGGGGCCCCCAGATACGCAGTATTTT,CASSNLAGGPPDTQYF
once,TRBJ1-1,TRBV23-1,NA,TGCGCCCCCCGAGGGACAGAAGCTTTCTTT,CAPRGTEAFF
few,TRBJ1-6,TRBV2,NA,TGTGCCAGCGTCGTAGACAGTCGCTCACCCCTCCACTTT,CASVVDSRSPLHF
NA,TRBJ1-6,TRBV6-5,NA,TGTGCCAGCAGTTACTTGCGGGATTCTAATTCACCCCTCCACTTT,CASSYLRDSNSPLHF
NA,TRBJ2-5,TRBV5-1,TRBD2,TGCGCCAGCAGCTTGGGGGCGGGGGAGCAAGAGACCCAGTACTTC,CASSLGAGEQETQYF
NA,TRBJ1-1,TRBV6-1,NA,TGTGCCAGCAGTTGGGAGGCTGAAGCTTTCTTT,CASSWEAEAFF
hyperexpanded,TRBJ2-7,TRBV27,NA,TGTGCCAGCTATACGAGCTCCTACGAGCAGTACTTC,CASYTSSYEQYF
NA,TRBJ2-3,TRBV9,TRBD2,TGTGCCAGCAGCGGGGGACTAGGATCAGATACGCAGTATTTT,CASSGGLGSDTQYF
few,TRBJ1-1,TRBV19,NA,TGTGCCAGTATTACAGGTTCCAGCACTGAAGCTTTCTTT,CASITGSSTEAFF
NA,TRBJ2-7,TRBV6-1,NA,TGTGCCAGCAGTGAACTTGAGGCGGGCAGGGGGGACGAGCAGTACTTC,CASSELEAGRGDEQYF
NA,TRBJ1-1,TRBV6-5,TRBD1,TGTGCCAGCAGCCGACAGGGGGAAGCTTTCTTT,CASSRQGEAFF
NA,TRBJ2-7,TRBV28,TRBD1,TGTGCCAGCAGTGGGGACAGGGACGAGCAGTACTTC,CASSGDRDEQYF
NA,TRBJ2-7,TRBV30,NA,TGTGCCTGGAGTCCCCTGGTGGGGGGACCCTACGAGCAGTACTTC,CAWSPLVGGPYEQYF
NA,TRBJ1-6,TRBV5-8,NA,TGTGCCAGCAGCCCCCGCTGGAGCTCCTATAATTCACCCCTCCACTTT,CASSPRWSSYNSPLHF
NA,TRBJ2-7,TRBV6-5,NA,TGTGCCAGCAGCCAAAGTCCCGGAGGCGAGCAGTACTTC,CASSQSPGGEQYF
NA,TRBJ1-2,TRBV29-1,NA,TGCAGCGTTGATTCGCAGGGTAGCACCTTC,CSVDSQGSTF
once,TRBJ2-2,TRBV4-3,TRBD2,TGCGCCAGCAGCCAAGGAATAGCGGGGGGGCACACCGGGGAGCTGTTTTTT,CASSQGIAGGHTGELFF
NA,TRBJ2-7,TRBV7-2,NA,TGTGCCACTCCCTACGAGCAGTACTTC,CATPYEQYF
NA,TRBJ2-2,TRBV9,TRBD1,TGTGCCAGCAGCGTCCGGGACAGAGTCATCGGGGAGCTGTTTTTT,CASSVRDRVIGELFF
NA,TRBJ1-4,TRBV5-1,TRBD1,TGCGCCAGCAGCTTCGACAGGGGGCTTGGGGAAAAACTGTTTTTT,CASSFDRGLGEKLFF
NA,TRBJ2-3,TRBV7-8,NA,TGTGCCAGCAGCCCGAGGCCAGCGGTCACAGATACGCAGTATTTT,CASSPRPAVTDTQYF
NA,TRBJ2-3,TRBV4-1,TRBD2,TGCGCCAGCAGCCAGCCCTTAATAGCGGGGAGGTCGCAGTATTTT,CASSQPLIAGRSQYF
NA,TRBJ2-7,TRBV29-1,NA,TGCAGCGTTGAAGATTCGACTGGACACTACTACGAGCAGTACTTC,CSVEDSTGHYYEQYF
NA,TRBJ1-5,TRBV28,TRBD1,TGTGCCAGCAGATTGACAGGGAATCAGCCCCAGCATTTT,CASRLTGNQPQHF
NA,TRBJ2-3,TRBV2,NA,TGTGCCAGCAGCGCGGGACAGTCCACAGATACGCAGTATTTT,CASSAGQSTDTQYF
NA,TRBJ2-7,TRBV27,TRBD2,TGTGCCACCCAAAATCTGGGGGAGGGATCCTACGAGCAGTACTTC,CATQNLGEGSYEQYF
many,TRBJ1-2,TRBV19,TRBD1,TGTGCCAGTGGGGGACAGGGTAAATATGGCTACACCTTC,CASGGQGKYGYTF
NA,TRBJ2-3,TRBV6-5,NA,TGTGCCAGCAGTTTTGAGACAGGCACAGATACGCAGTATTTT,CASSFETGTDTQYF
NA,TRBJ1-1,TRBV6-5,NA,TGTGCCAGCAGTTACGGTGGAGACACTGAAGCTTTCTTT,CASSYGGDTEAFF
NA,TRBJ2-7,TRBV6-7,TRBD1,TGTGCCAGCAGTACGGGACAGGGGTCGAGCTCCTACGAGCAGTACTTC,CASSTGQGSSSYEQYF
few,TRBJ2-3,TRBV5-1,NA,TGCGCCAGCAGCGCTGCGTCGTACACAGATACGCAGTATTTT,CASSAASYTDTQYF